This entry lists 16 T cell receptor beta chains sequenced from one sample in a study of vaccination and CD4 T cells after COVID-19. Sequencing of cultured CD4+ T cell DNA used the Oncomine TCR Beta short-read assay. In TCRdb, the PCR reads were re-called with MiXCR into one record per CDR3 protein. The sample shows 14,000 to 15,000 distinct CDR3 sequences, about half of them seen only once. These receptors' antigens are unknown. Described treatment: roughly nine-day PBMC culture with coronavirus spike peptide pools or control peptides (ViraFEST assay). What was sequenced was CD4+ T cells from blood, cultured in vitro. These receptors were obtained from a human donor who had recovered from COVID-19.

This clonotype was counted between two and nine times. The chain joins TRBV6-1 to TRBJ2-5, with 10 bases aligning to TRBD2. V was pared by 2 bases and J by 5 bases, with 8 bases of the junction left unmatched. The CDR3 has 16 residues. CDR1 MNHNS and CDR2 SASEGT come from the germline V gene. For the CDR3, the DNA is TGTGCCAGCAGTGAACTGGCGGCTAGCGGGAGTGAGACCCAGTACTTC. It is translated as CASSELAASGSETQYF.

This clonotype was counted only a few times. V is TRBV28 and J is TRBJ2-5; D is unclear. Germline V CDR1 and CDR2: MDHEN, SYDVKM. Trimming took 5 bases from V and 5 from J, leaving 15 bases between them. The CDR3 extends over 14 amino acids. This chain's CDR3 is CASSQRLKTETQYF. CDR3 sequence (DNA): TGTGCCAGCAGTCAACGGCTGAAGACGGAGACCCAGTACTTC. The full variable domain, rest sourced from reference TRBV28 and TRBJ2-5, is DVKVTQSSRYLVKRTGEKVFLECVQDMDHENMFWYRQDPGLGLRLIYFSYDVKMKEKGDIPEGYSVSREKKERFSLILESASTNQTSMYLCASSQRLKTETQYFGPGTRLLVL.

The gene calls are TRBV20-1 and TRBJ2-4; 8 nucleotides match TRBD1. The CDR3 is 14 amino acids. The germline V gene encodes CDR1 DFQATT and CDR2 SNEGSKA (reference sequence). Trimming cost V 4 bases and J 7 bases; bases outside gene matches: 9. The CDR3 protein is CSANPQGAWNIQYF. CDR3 DNA sequence: TGCAGTGCTAACCCCCAGGGGGCCTGGAACATTCAGTACTTC.

The rearrangement links TRBV24-1 to TRBJ2-1; the D call may be TRBD1 or TRBD2 (7 bases each). This CDR3 region has 15 residues. Germline CDR1 is KGHDR and CDR2 is SFDVKD. V gave up 1 base and J gave up 8 bases, with 14 bases separating them. The CDR3 loop is CATSDLTQGGDEQFF. CDR3 DNA sequence: TGTGCCACCAGTGATTTAACCCAGGGGGGGGATGAGCAGTTCTTC.

The rearrangement links TRBV20-1 to TRBJ1-2; D not certain. Trimming left V 2 bases short and J 4 bases short, with 20 bases between. Germline CDR1 DFQATT, CDR2 SNEGSKA (reference sequence). This CDR3 is 16 amino acids long. The CDR3 region is CSARPETAPRGYGYTF. CDR3 sequence (DNA): TGCAGTGCTAGACCCGAGACGGCTCCCCGGGGCTATGGCTACACCTTC.

The V and J genes are TRBV20-1 and TRBJ2-1; 14 bases match TRBD2. Unmatched junction bases numbered 4, after V lost 6 bases and J lost 9 bases. Germline V gene lookup returns CDR1 DFQATT and CDR2 SNEGSKA (reference sequence). The CDR3 has 13 amino acids. In DNA, the CDR3 is TGCAGTGCGGGACTAGCGGGAGATAGTGAGCAGTTCTTC. It specifies CSAGLAGDSEQFF.

The chain couples TRBV20-1 to TRBJ2-3; D might be TRBD2 (6 bases). Germline V gives CDR1 DFQATT, CDR2 SNEGSKA (reference sequence). With 6 bases removed from V and 8 bases from J, the gap between germline ends came to 6 bases. The CDR3 sequence is 9 residues long. The CDR3 region has the DNA TGCAGTGCGGGGGGTACGCAGTATTTT. Translation: CSAGGTQYF.

The genes are TRBV7-9 and TRBJ2-1; TRBD2 might be the D (6 bases). The V end was cut by 1 base, the J end by 9 bases, with 10 bases between. The germline CDR1 and CDR2 sequences are SEHNR and FQNEAQ (reference sequence). The CDR3 sequence is 13 residues long. The CDR3 nucleotides read TGTGCCAGCAGCTTAGTAGAGGGAGGTGAGCAGTTCTTC. Amino acid sequence: CASSLVEGGEQFF.

V gene TRBV20-1 combines with J gene TRBJ2-3; a weak D match, TRBD1 (7 bases). Trimming shortened V by 5 bases and J by 2 bases, and 17 bases separated the two germline ends. The CDR3 has 15 amino acids. Germline V lookup: CDR1 DFQATT, CDR2 SNEGSKA (reference sequence). The CDR3 DNA follows: TGCAGTGCTGAGGACAGGAGGGAAGCCACAGATACGCAGTATTTT. It translates to CSAEDRREATDTQYF.

This clonotype was observed a few times. The rearrangement links TRBV27 to TRBJ1-3; D is uncertain. The V and J ends lost 5 bases and 0 bases respectively, with 17 bases between them. The length of the CDR3 is 17 residues. The V gene's germline CDR1 is MNHEY and CDR2 SMNVEV (reference sequence). CDR3 nucleotides: TGTGCCAGCAGTACCTCCGGCGCCACCTTCTCTGGAAACACCATATATTTT. Translated: CASSTSGATFSGNTIYF.

This clonotype was seen only a few times. CDR3 residues: CATSRVGPTSGSAGELFF. CDR3 DNA: TGTGCCACCAGCAGAGTAGGCCCGACTAGCGGGAGTGCCGGGGAGCTGTTTTTT. The chain uses TRBV15 and TRBJ2-2; TRBD2 aligns across 12 bases. The germline CDR1 and CDR2 sequences are LNHNV and YYDKDF (reference sequence). J lost 6 bases, V lost 1 base, and 9 bases had no gene match. The CDR3 has 18 amino acids.

This chain uses TRBV20-1 with TRBJ1-5; 7 bases agree with TRBD1. The CDR3 spans 15 residues. CDR1 and CDR2 (germline): DFQATT, SNEGSKA (reference sequence). V dropped 5 bases and J dropped 3; count of bases not matched to a gene: 10. DNA of the CDR3: TGCAGTGCTTTAAGGGGGCGAGGTGTCAATCAGCCCCAGCATTTT. It specifies CSALRGRGVNQPQHF.

This clonotype was picked up one time. The chain joins TRBV7-6 to TRBJ2-3, with a tentative D call TRBD2 (5 bases). Trimming shortened V by 4 bases and J by 0 bases, and 11 bases separated the two germline ends. The V gene's germline CDR1 is SGHVS and CDR2 FNYEAQ. The CDR3 covers 15 residues. The CDR3 loop reads CASSSPRTSTDTQYF. CDR3 bases: TGTGCCAGCAGCTCGCCCCGGACTAGCACAGATACGCAGTATTTT. The whole variable domain, filled in from reference TRBV7-6 and TRBJ2-3, reads GAGVSQSPRYKVTKRGQDVALRCDPISGHVSLYWYRQALGQGPEFLTYFNYEAQQDKSGLPNDRFSAERPEGSISTLTIQRTEQRDSAMYRCASSSPRTSTDTQYFGPGTRLTVL.

The chain links TRBV20-1 to TRBJ2-1; TRBD2 aligns across 8 bases. With 3 bases clipped from V and 4 bases from J, the junction kept 8 bases outside the gene matches. Germline CDR1 is DFQATT and CDR2 is SNEGSKA (reference sequence). The CDR3 runs to 15 residues. DNA of the CDR3: TGCAGTGCTAGTCCTGGGACTAGTGGGTACAATGAGCAGTTCTTC. It yields the protein CSASPGTSGYNEQFF.

This clonotype came up a few times. The V and J genes are TRBV7-3 and TRBJ1-1; unclear D gene. This CDR3 region has 15 residues. Germline values: CDR1 SGHTA, CDR2 FQGTGA. Trimming removed 0 bases from V and 1 base from J, with 9 bases in between. DNA for the CDR3: TGTGCCAGCAGCTTAACCGGGCGGCCGAACACTGAAGCTTTCTTT. Amino acid sequence: CASSLTGRPNTEAFF.

V is TRBV18 and J is TRBJ1-6; D remains ambiguous. Germline loops: CDR1 KGHSH, CDR2 LQKENI. Trimming pared 8 bases from V and 0 bases from J, leaving 11 bases between. The CDR3 is made up of 15 amino acids. The CDR3 region is CASNTESSYNSPLHF. CDR3 in DNA: TGTGCCAGCAATACCGAGAGCTCCTATAATTCACCCCTCCACTTT.